The clone carrying this TCR beta chain was seen at least ten times. Its antigen is not identified. The data originate from a study of Graves' ophthalmopathy and Graves' hyperthyroidism. RNA transcripts provided the template for amplifying TCR beta CDR3 regions. RT-PCR was first run with HTBI primers, then multiplex PCR in a second round. TCRdb recomputed calls from the multiplex PCR reads with MiXCR, one row per CDR3 protein. This table holds around 590,000 distinct CDR3 sequences, approximately 37% found once. Other autoimmune diseases, uncontrolled infections, pregnancy or lactation led to the exclusion of patients. Diagnostic conclusions were grounded in clinical symptoms, serum thyroxine, TRAb, thyroid ultrasound and orbital computed tomography. Per the germline V gene, CDR1 is MNHEY and CDR2 is SVGAGI. This CDR3 is 14 amino acids long. V gave up 6 bases and J gave up 0 bases, with 9 bases separating them.

Study findings and constraints: Both an approximately 70% sensitivity and an approximately 72% specificity characterized the model's predictions of ophthalmopathy progression. Researchers report that a 13-signature model separated ophthalmopathy from stable hyperthyroidism, posting 87.88% sensitivity and roughly 81% specificity.

The sequenced sample consisted of peripheral blood or thyroid tissue (not recorded which). This sequence originates from an adult man with Graves' hyperthyroidism. The rearrangement joins TRBV6-5 to TRBJ1-5, with D unclear. In DNA, the CDR3 is TGTGCCAGCAGCACCCTGGGTAGCAATCAGCCCCAGCATTTT. Translating gives CASSTLGSNQPQHF.